The text below deals with one T cell receptor beta chain. Its specificity is unknown. Genomic DNA (from each subset) was split evenly across several immunoSEQ plates. Original processing methods: There were no quality scores in the junction-only immunoSEQ sequences, so filtering differed. Data came from immunoSEQ multiplex PCR; TCRdb stores just in-frame clones and leaves some out. V, J and clone size reflect that table, while D and trimming were determined from the DNA. The sample holds around 1.9 million clones; approximately 94% are singletons and the top ten take more than 1.5%. Terminally differentiated effector memory CD45RA+ cells were excluded from the naive CD8 cells, which were CD45RO-negative and positively selected for CCR7. These data come from a study of shared clonotypes between healthy human individuals. Study-wide points: What rarefaction showed was incomplete sorted-subset sequencing despite large depth. Shared across several donors were around 5% of the naive CD4 clonotypes.

The trim removed 5 bases at V and 7 bases at J, leaving 13 bases unmatched. CDR3 length: 15 amino acids. Per the germline V gene, CDR1 is MRHNA and CDR2 is SNTAGT. This TCR derives from a man aged 18 to 30 in good health. Some clones in this sample may be carry-over from other donors' samples. J is TRBJ2-7 and V is TRBV6-4; 8 bases fit TRBD2. Sequenced: naive CD8+ T cells from PBMCs. CDR3 in amino acids: CASSPGGDLLGEQYF. The DNA for the CDR3 is TGTGCCAGCAGTCCCGGGGGGGATCTGCTGGGGGAGCAGTACTTC.